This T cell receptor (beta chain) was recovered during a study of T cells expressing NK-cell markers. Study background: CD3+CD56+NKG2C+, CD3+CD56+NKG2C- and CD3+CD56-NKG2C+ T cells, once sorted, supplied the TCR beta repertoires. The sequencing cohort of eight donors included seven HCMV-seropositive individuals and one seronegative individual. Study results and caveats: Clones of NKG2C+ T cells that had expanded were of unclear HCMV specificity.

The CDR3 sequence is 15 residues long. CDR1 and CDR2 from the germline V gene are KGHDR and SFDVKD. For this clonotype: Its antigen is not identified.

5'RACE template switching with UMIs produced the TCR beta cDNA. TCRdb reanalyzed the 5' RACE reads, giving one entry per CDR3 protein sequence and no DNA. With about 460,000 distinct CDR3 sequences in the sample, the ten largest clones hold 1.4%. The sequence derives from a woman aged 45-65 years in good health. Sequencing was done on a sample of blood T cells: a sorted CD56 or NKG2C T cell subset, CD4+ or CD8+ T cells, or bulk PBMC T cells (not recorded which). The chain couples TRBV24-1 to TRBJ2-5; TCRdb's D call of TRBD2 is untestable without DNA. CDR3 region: CATSDAGTSAQTQYF.